Each of the 5 T cell receptor beta chains below was sequenced from the same sample in a study of blood T cell repertoires in COVID-19. This table comes from immunoSEQ multiplex PCR, and its TCRdb copy is limited to in-frame clones, with some not included. The sample lists 90,000 to 130,000 clones, around nine tenths occurring once. The sequenced sample consisted of peripheral blood. Receptors were obtained from a human donor in a cohort sampled during active COVID-19.

The CDR3 nucleotides are TGCGCCAGCAGCTTGGATAATGCAGATACGCAGTATTTT. Protein product: CASSLDNADTQYF. This chain joins TRBV5-1 and TRBJ2-3; D gene ambiguous. The length of the CDR3 is 13 residues. CDR1 SGHRS and CDR2 YFSETQ come from the germline V gene. V was trimmed by 0 bases and J by 4 bases, leaving 6 bases between them.

The rearrangement uses TRBV7-8 and TRBJ2-5, with D tentatively TRBD2 (6 bases). The CDR3 length is 14 residues. Between the trimmed V and J ends, which lost 3 bases and 5 bases, there was a span of 13 bases. Germline lookup yields CDR1 SGHVS and CDR2 FQNEAQ. CDR3 in DNA: TGTGCCAGCAGCTTGGTTACTAGCTCGGAGACCCAGTACTTC. Amino acids: CASSLVTSSETQYF.

The chain has TRBV7-9 and TRBJ2-7, with TRBD1 matching 7 bases. The V and J ends lost 0 bases and 6 bases, in that order; junction bases with no gene match: 8. This CDR3 has 15 residues. Per germline, CDR1 SEHNR and CDR2 FQNEAQ (reference sequence). The CDR3 sequence: CASSLAGRGYGEQYF. The CDR3 DNA follows: TGTGCCAGCAGCTTAGCTGGCAGGGGGTACGGCGAGCAGTACTTC.

This clone was seen more than once but under ten times. CDR3 in amino acids: CARRGCPPGELFF. The CDR3 nucleotides read TGTGCCAGAAGGGGGTGCCCGCCCGGGGAGCTGTTTTTT. This chain connects TRBV3-1 (or the pseudogene TRBV3-2) to TRBJ2-2; a weak D match, TRBD1 (6 bases). The CDR3 has 13 residues. V was pared by 9 bases and J by 6 bases, with 14 bases between. The germline gives CDR1 LGHDT, CDR2 YNNKEL (reference sequence).

V gene TRBV19 combines with J gene TRBJ1-2, with TRBD1 matching 8 bases. Germline V lookup: CDR1 LNHDA, CDR2 SQIVND (reference sequence). V lost 4 bases to trimming and J lost 6 bases; unmatched junction nucleotides: 10. This CDR3 comprises 15 residues. In nucleotides, the CDR3 is TGTGCCAGTAGTACCACACGACAGGGGATTCATGGCTACACCTTC. Its protein is CASSTTRQGIHGYTF.